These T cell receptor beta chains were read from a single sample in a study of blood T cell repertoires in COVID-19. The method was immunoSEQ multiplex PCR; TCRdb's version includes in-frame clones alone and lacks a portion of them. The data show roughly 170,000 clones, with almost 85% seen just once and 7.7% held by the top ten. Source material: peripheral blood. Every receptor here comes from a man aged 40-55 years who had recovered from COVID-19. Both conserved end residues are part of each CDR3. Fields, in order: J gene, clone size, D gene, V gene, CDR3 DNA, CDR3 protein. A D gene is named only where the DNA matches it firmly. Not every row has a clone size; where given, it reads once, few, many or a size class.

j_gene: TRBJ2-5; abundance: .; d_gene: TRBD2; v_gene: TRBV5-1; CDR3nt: TGCGCCAGCAGCTTAGAGGGCGGGAGGGCCGAAGGGACCCAGTACTTC; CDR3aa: CASSLEGGRAEGTQYF
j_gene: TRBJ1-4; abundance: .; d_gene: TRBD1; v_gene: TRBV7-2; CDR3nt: TGTGCCAGCAGCCCGGACAGGTATAATGAAAAACTGTTTTTT; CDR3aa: CASSPDRYNEKLFF
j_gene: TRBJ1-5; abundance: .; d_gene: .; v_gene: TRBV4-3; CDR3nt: TGCGCCAGCAGCCAAGTTGGGGGGTTGCAGCCCCAGCATTTT; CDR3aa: CASSQVGGLQPQHF
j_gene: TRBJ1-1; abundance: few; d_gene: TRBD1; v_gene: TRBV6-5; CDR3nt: TGTGCCAGCAGTTACTCAGGGACAGGGTCGGTAGCTTTCTTT; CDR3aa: CASSYSGTGSVAFF
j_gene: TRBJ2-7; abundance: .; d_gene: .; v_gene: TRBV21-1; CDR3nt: TGTGCCAGCAGCAAAGGTAGTCTTTACGAGCAGTACTTC; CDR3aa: CASSKGSLYEQYF
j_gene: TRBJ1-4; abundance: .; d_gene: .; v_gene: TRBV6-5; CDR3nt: TGTGCCAGCAGTTACGGGGGCGAAAAACTGTTTTTT; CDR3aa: CASSYGGEKLFF
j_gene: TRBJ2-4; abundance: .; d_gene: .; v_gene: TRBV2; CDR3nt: TGTGCCAGCAGCCTAACCGGGGCCAAAAACATTCAGTACTTC; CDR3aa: CASSLTGAKNIQYF
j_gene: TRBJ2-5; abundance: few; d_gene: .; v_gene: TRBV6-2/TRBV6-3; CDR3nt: TGTGCCAGCAGCTGGGGGCGCCTCACACCTACCCAGTACTTC; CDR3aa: CASSWGRLTPTQYF
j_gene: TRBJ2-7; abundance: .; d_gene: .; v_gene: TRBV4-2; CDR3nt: TGTGCCAGCAGCCAAGATATGACAGCTACTACGGTTGAGCAGTACTTC; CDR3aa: CASSQDMTATTVEQYF
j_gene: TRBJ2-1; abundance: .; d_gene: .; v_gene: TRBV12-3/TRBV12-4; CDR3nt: TGTGCCAGCACCGGGGCAGGGGATGAGCAGTTCTTC; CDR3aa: CASTGAGDEQFF
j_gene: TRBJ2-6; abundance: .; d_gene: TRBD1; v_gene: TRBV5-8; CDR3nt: TGTGCCAGCAGCTTGGCCGGGCAGGGGGCAGCTGGGGCCAACGTCCTGACTTTC; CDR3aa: CASSLAGQGAAGANVLTF
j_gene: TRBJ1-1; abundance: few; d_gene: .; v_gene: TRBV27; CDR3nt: TGTGCCAGCAGTCCCGGACAGACGAACACTGAAGCTTTCTTT; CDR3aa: CASSPGQTNTEAFF
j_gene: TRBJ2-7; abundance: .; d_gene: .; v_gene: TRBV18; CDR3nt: TGTGCCAGCTCACCAACAGGGACCTACGAGCAGTACTTC; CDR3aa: CASSPTGTYEQYF
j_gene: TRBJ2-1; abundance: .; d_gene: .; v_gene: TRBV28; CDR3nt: TGTGCCAGCAGTTCGCCCGGGAGCTCCTACAATGAGCAGTTCTTC; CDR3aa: CASSSPGSSYNEQFF
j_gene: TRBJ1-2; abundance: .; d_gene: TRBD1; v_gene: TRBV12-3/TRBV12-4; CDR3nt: TGTGCCAGCAGTTTAGGGACAGGGGTAGGCTACACCTTC; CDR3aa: CASSLGTGVGYTF
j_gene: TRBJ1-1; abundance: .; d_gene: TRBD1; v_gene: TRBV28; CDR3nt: TGTGCCAGCAGTTTTCAGGGGGCGAGCACTGAAGCTTTCTTT; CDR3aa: CASSFQGASTEAFF
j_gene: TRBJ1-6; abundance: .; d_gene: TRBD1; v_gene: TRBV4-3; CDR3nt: TGCGCCAGCAGCCAAGCAGGGGGCCTCAATTCACCCCTCCACTTT; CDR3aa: CASSQAGGLNSPLHF
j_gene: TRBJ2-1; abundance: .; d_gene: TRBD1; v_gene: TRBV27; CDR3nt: TGTGCCAGCAAGGGACAGGGGGCGCACAATGAGCAGTTCTTC; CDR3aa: CASKGQGAHNEQFF
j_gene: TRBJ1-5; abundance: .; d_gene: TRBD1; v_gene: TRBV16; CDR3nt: TGTGCCAGCAGCCTACAGGGGTTAAGGGAGCCCCAGCATTTT; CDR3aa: CASSLQGLREPQHF
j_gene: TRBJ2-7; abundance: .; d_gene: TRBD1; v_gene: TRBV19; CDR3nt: TGTGCCAGTAGTACGGCAGGGGGCTTATACGAGCAGTACTTC; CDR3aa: CASSTAGGLYEQYF
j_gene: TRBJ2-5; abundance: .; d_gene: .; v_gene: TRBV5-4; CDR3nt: TGTGCCAGCAGCTTAGCCCAACGGACAGCGGAAGAGACCCAGTACTTC; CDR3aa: CASSLAQRTAEETQYF
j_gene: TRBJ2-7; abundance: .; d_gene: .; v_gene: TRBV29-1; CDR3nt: TGCAGCGTTGAAGACCCGGTCAGGGACTACGAGCAGTACTTC; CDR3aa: CSVEDPVRDYEQYF
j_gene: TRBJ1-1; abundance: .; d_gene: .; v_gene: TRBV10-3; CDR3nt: TGTGCCATCAGTGGGGCGAGGACAGCTCCTATGAACACTGAAGCTTTCTTT; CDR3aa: CAISGARTAPMNTEAFF
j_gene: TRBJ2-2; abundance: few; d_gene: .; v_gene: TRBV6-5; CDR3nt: TGTGCCAGCAGGAAGGAGATCGGGGAGCTGTTTTTT; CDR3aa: CASRKEIGELFF
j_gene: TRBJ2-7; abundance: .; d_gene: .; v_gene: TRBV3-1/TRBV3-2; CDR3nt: TGTGCCAGCAGCCATAACAGGGTCAGCTACGAGCAGTACTTC; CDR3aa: CASSHNRVSYEQYF
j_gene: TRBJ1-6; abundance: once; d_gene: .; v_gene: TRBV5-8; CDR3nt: TGTGCCAGCAGCTCAGAGGGGAGGGGATCACCCCTCCACTTT; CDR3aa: CASSSEGRGSPLHF
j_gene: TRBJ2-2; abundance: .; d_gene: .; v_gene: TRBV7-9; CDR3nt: TGTGCCAGCAGGCATGGAGGGGTCGGGGAGCTGTTTTTT; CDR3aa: CASRHGGVGELFF
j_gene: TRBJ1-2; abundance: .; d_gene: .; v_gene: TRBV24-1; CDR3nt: TGTGCCACCAGTGATAATCTCTATGGCTACACCTTC; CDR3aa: CATSDNLYGYTF
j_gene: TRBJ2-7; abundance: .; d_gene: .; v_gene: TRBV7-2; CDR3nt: TGTGCCAGCAGCTTAGTGTCGGGGTCCTTTTACGAGCAGTACTTC; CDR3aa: CASSLVSGSFYEQYF
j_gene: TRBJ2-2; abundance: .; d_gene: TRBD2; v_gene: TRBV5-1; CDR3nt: TGCGCCAGCGCCCCGGGAGGGAACACCGGGGAGCTGTTTTTT; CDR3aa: CASAPGGNTGELFF
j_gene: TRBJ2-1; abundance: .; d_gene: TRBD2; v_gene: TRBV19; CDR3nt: TGTGCCAGTAGTAGACTAGCCTATTCCTACAATGAGCAGTTCTTC; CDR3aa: CASSRLAYSYNEQFF
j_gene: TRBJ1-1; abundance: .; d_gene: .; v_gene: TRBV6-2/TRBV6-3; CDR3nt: TGTGCCAGCAGCCCTATGGGGAGGGTAGGGCGCACTGAAGCTTTCTTT; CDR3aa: CASSPMGRVGRTEAFF
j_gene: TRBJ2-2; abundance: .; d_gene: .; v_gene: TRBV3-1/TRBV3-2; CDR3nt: TGTGCCAGCGGGAGTGGTTTCGGGGAGCTGTTTTTT; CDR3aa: CASGSGFGELFF
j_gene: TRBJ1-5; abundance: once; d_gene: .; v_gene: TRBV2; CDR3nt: TGTGCCAGCAGTTTACAGGGTCAGGGGCAGCCCCAGCATTTT; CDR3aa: CASSLQGQGQPQHF
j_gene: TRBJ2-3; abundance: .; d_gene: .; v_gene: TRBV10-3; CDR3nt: TGTGCCATCAGTGAGTCGAGGGCAGGGGTGGCAGATACGCAGTATTTT; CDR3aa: CAISESRAGVADTQYF
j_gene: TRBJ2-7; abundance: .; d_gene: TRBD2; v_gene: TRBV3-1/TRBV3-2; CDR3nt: TGTGCCAGCAGCCCGGGCGCGGGAGACTACGAGCAGTACTTC; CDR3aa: CASSPGAGDYEQYF
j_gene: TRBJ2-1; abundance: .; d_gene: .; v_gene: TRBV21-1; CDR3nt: TGTGCCAGCAGCAAAGTAGCGGGGGGGCGCTCCTACAATGAGCAGTTCTTC; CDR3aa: CASSKVAGGRSYNEQFF
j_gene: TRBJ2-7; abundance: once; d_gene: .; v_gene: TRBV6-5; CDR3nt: TGTGCCAGCAGTTACAGTCGGCGGGGCTACGAGCAGTACTTC; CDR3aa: CASSYSRRGYEQYF
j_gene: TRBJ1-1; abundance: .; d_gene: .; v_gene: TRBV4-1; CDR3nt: TGCGCCAGCAGCCAACGTAACAGCTTGGCCACTGAAGCTTTCTTT; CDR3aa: CASSQRNSLATEAFF
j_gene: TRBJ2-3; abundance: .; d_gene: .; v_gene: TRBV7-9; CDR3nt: TGTGCCAGCAGCCCCGGCGGGGCAGGGAAGTATTTT; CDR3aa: CASSPGGAGKYF
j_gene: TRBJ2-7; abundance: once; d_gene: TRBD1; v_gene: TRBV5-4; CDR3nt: TGTGCCAGCAGCTCTACCGGGACAGGGTTCTACGAGCAGTACTTC; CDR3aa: CASSSTGTGFYEQYF
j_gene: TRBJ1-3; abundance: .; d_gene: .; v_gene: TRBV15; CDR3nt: TGTGCCACCAGCAGTTGGGGTTCAGGGGTCGGAAACACCATATATTTT; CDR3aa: CATSSWGSGVGNTIYF
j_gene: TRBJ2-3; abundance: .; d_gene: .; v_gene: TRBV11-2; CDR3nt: TGTGCCAGCAGCTTAGAGAGTACAGGCACAGATACGCAGTATTTT; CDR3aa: CASSLESTGTDTQYF
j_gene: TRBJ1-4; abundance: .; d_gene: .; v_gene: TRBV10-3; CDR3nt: TGTGCCATCAGCGGGACGGGGGGTGATGAAAAACTGTTTTTT; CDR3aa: CAISGTGGDEKLFF
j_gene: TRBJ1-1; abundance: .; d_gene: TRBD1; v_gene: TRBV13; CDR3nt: TGTGCCAGCAGCTTCTACAGGGGTGCGAACACTGAAGCTTTCTTT; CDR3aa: CASSFYRGANTEAFF
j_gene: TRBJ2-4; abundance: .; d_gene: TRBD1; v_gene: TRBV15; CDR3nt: TGTGCCACCAGCAGAGGGGACAGTATATACATTCAGTACTTC; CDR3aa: CATSRGDSIYIQYF
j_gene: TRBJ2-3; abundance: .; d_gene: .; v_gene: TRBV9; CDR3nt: TGTGCCAGCAGCGTAGCCGGGAGTCCAGATACGCAGTATTTT; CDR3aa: CASSVAGSPDTQYF
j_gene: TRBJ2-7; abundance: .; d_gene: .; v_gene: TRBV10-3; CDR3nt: TGTGCCATCAGTGACGCAGTTTCCTACGAGCAGTACTTC; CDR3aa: CAISDAVSYEQYF
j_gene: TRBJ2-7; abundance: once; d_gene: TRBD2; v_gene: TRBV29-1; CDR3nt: TGCAGCGTGAGACTAGCGGACAGCTCCTACGAGCAGTACTTC; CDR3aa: CSVRLADSSYEQYF
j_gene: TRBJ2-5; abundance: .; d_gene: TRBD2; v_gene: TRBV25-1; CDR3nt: TGTGCCAGCAACCAACGGGGGGGATCGGGAGAGACCCAGTACTTC; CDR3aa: CASNQRGGSGETQYF
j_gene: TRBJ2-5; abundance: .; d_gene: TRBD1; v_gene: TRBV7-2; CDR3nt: TGTGCCAGCAGCTTGGGGGACAGGGGTTCCCAAGAGACCCAGTACTTC; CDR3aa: CASSLGDRGSQETQYF
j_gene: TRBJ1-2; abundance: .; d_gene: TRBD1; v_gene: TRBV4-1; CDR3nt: TGCGCCAGCAGCCAAGAGGGGGCGGGACAGGGGTTCGGCACCTTC; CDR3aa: CASSQEGAGQGFGTF
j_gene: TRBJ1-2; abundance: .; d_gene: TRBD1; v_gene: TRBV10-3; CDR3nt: TGTGCCATCAGTGACCGCCGGGACAGGGGATCCTATGGCTACACCTTC; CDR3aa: CAISDRRDRGSYGYTF
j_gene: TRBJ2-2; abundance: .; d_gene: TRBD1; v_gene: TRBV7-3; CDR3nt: TGTGCCAGCAGCTTAGGACAGGCCGGGGAGCTGTTTTTT; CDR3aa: CASSLGQAGELFF
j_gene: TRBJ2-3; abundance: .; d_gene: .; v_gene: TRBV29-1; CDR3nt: TGCAGCGGAGGGACTCCTGAGGATACGCAGTATTTT; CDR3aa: CSGGTPEDTQYF
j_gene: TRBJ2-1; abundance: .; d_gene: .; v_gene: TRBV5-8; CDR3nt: TGTGCCAGCAGCTTGACAGGGACATACAATGAGCAGTTCTTC; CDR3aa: CASSLTGTYNEQFF
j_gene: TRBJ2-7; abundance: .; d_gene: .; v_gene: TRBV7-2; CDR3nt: TGTGCCAGCAGCTTAGGGCAGGTCACCTACGAGCAGTACTTC; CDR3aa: CASSLGQVTYEQYF